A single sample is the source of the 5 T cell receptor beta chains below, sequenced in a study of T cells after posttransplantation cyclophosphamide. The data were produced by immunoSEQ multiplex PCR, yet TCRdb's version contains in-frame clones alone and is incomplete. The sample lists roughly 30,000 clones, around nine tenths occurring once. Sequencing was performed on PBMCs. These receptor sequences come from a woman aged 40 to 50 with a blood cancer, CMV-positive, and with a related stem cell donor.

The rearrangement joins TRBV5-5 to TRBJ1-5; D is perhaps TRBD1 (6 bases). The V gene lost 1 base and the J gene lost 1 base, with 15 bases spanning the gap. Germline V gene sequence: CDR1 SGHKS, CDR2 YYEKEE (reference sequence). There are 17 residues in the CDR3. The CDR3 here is CASSLRGGLMSNQPQHF. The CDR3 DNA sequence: TGTGCCAGCAGCTTGCGGGGGGGGCTTATGAGCAATCAGCCCCAGCATTTT.

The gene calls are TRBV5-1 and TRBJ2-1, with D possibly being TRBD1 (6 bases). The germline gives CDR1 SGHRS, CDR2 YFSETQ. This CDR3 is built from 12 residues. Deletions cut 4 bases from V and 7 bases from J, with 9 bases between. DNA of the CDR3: TGCGCCAGCAGCCCCGGACAGAATGAGCAGTTCTTC. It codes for CASSPGQNEQFF.

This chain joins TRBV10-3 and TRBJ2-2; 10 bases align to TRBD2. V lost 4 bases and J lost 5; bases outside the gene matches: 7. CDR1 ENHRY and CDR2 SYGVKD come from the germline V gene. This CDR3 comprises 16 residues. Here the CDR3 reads CAISVLAGRGTGELFF. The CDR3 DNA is TGTGCCATCAGTGTACTAGCGGGGCGGGGGACCGGGGAGCTGTTTTTT.

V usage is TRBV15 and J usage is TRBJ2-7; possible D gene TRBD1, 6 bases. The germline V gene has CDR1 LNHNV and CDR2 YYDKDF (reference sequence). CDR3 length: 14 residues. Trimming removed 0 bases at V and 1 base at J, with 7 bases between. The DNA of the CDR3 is TGTGCCACCAGCAGAGACAGGGGTTCCTACGAGCAGTACTTC. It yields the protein CATSRDRGSYEQYF.

The CDR3 protein is CASSLGTGMGSNQPQHF. CDR3 sequence (DNA): TGTGCCAGCAGCTTGGGGACAGGGATGGGTAGCAATCAGCCCCAGCATTTT. V is TRBV5-6 and J is TRBJ1-5; TRBD1 agrees at 8 bases. CDR3 size: 17 residues. With V trimmed by 0 bases and J by 0 bases, 5 bases remained unmatched. Germline V gene data show CDR1 as SGHDT and CDR2 as YYEEEE.